The source of this T cell receptor (beta chain) is a study of shared clonotypes between healthy human individuals. The germline V gene has CDR1 ENHRY and CDR2 SYGVKD. This CDR3 is built from 15 residues. Trimming stripped 2 bases from V and 4 bases from J, with 14 bases between. Assay used: immunoSEQ multiplex PCR; TCRdb lists only in-frame clones, some missing. The data hold 2,500,000 or so clones, with approximately 93% observed a single time. The clonotype was recovered from a man between 18 and 35 years old in good health. Some clones in this sample may be carry-over from other donors' samples. The chain is built from TRBV10-3 and TRBJ2-5; TRBD1 or TRBD2 may be the D gene (5 bases each). The specimen was naive CD4+ T cells from PBMCs. The subset is: CD45RA+ positively selected. As DNA, the CDR3 is TGTGCCATCAGTGAGGGGGGATTTACGGCAGAGACCCAGTACTTC. Its protein is CAISEGGFTAETQYF.